This T cell receptor beta chain was sequenced for a study of regulatory T cells in long-lasting Graves disease. CDR1 is LGHDT, CDR2 YNNKEL, per germline (reference sequence). The CDR3 runs 15 residues. The V gene end was trimmed by 4 bases and the J gene end by 12 bases; junction bases not matched to a gene: 12. For TCR beta, libraries came from iRepertoire HTBI primers and Arm-PCR of CDR3 regions. TCRdb recomputed calls from the multiplex PCR reads with MiXCR, one row per CDR3 protein. The data show 250,000 or so distinct CDR3 sequences, roughly a fifth seen once. The time point here: newly diagnosed GD, antithyroid drugs for less than 3 months. RNA from PBMCs was the source of the TCR library.

The genes are TRBV3-1 and TRBJ2-3; 11 bases are shared with TRBD2. The TCR comes from a female donor with Graves disease. The specimen comprised peripheral blood mononuclear cells (PBMCs), sampled at new diagnosis, from a patient treated with antithyroid drugs. CDR3 region: CASSPSGRQGRRQYF. In DNA, the CDR3 is TGTGCCAGCAGCCCTAGCGGGAGGCAAGGCCGCCGCCAGTATTTT.